This TCR beta chain was sequenced in a study of cytomegalovirus exposure and HLA in healthy donors. Use of 60 Vbeta and 13 Jbeta primers characterized the PCR. Sequenced by immunoSEQ multiplex PCR; TCRdb stores in-frame clones only, minus some. The table has 100,000 or so clones, roughly 15% seen once. Only a few counts were recorded for this clone. V lost 0 bases to trimming and J lost 6 bases; unmatched junction nucleotides: 4. The CDR3 is made up of 15 amino acids. Germline V gene sequence: CDR1 GTSNPN, CDR2 SVGIG (reference sequence). The specimen was PBMCs. This clonotype originated in a female donor in good health and CMV-seronegative. The J gene is TRBJ2-3, the V gene TRBV30, with 12 bases aligning to TRBD2. The DNA for the CDR3 is TGTGCCTGGAGTGTCCTAGCGGGGGGGTATGATACGCAGTATTTT. Its translation is CAWSVLAGGYDTQYF.